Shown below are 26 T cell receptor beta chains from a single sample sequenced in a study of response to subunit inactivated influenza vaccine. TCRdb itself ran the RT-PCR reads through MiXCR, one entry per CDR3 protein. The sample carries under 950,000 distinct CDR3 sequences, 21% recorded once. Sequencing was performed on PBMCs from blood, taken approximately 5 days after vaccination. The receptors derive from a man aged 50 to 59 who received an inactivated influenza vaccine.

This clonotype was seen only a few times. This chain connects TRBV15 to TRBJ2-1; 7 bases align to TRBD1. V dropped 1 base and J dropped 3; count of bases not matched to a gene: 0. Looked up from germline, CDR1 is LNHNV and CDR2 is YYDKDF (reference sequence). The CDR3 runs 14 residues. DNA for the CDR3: TGTGCCACCAGCAGAGGGGACAGCTACAATGAGCAGTTCTTC. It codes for CATSRGDSYNEQFF.

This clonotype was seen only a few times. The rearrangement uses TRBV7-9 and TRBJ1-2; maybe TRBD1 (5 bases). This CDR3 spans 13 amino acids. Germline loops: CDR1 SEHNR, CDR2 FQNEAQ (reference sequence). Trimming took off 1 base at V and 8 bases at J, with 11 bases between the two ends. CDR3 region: CASSLGSWGGYTF. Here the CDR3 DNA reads TGTGCCAGCAGCTTAGGCTCGTGGGGCGGCTACACCTTC. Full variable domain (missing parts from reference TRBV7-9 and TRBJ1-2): DTGVSQNPRHKITKRGQNVTFRCDPISEHNRLYWYRQTLGQGPEFLTYFQNEAQLEKSRLLSDRFSAERPKGSFSTLEIQRTEQGDSAMYLCASSLGSWGGYTFGSGTRLTVV.

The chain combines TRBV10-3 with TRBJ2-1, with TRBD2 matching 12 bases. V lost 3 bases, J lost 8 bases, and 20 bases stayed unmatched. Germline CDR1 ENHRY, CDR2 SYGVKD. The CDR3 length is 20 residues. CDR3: CAISDSELTVLAGGPHEQFF. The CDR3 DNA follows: TGTGCCATCAGTGACTCCGAGCTCACTGTTCTAGCGGGGGGGCCCCATGAGCAGTTCTTC.

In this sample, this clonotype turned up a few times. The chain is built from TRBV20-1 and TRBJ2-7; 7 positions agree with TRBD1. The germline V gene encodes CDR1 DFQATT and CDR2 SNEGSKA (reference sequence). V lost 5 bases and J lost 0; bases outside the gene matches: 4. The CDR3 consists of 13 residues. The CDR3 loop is CSASGQSSYEQYF. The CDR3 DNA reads TGCAGTGCTTCGGGACAGTCCTCCTACGAGCAGTACTTC.

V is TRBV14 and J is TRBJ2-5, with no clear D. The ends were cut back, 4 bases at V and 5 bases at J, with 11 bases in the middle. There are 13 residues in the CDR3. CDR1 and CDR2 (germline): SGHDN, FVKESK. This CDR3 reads CASSRNPGETQYF. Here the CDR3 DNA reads TGTGCCAGCAGCCGCAACCCTGGGGAGACCCAGTACTTC.

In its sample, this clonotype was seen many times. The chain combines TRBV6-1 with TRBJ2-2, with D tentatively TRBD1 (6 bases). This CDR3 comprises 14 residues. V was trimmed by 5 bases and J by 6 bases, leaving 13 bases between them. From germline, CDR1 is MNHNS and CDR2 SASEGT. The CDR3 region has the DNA TGTGCCAGCAGTCTCAGGGGTGGAGCCGGGGAGCTGTTTTTT. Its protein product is CASSLRGGAGELFF.

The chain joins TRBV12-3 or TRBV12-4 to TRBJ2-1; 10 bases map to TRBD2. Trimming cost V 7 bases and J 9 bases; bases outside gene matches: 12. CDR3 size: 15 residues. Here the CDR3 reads CASTPSSSGGGEQFF. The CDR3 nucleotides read TGTGCCAGCACCCCGTCTTCTAGCGGGGGTGGTGAGCAGTTCTTC.

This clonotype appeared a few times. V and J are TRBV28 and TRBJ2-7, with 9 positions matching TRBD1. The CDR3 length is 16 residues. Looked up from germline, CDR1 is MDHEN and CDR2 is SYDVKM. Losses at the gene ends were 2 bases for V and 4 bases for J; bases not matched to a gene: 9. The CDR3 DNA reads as TGTGCCAGCAGTTTAGGGGGGACAGGGTTTTTTTACGAGCAGTACTTC. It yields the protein CASSLGGTGFFYEQYF. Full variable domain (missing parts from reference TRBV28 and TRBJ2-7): DVKVTQSSRYLVKRTGEKVFLECVQDMDHENMFWYRQDPGLGLRLIYFSYDVKMKEKGDIPEGYSVSREKKERFSLILESASTNQTSMYLCASSLGGTGFFYEQYFGPGTRLTVT.

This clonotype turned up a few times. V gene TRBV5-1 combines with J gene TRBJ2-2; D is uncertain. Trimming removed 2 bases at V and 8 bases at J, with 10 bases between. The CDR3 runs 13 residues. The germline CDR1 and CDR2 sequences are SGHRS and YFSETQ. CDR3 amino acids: CASSFNGKGELFF. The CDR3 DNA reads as TGCGCCAGCAGCTTCAATGGGAAAGGGGAGCTGTTTTTT.

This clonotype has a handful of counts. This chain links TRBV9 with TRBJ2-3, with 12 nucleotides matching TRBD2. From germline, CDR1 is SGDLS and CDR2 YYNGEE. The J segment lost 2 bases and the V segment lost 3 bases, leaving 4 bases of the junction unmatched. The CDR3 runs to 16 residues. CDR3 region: CASSAGLAGTTDTQYF. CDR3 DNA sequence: TGTGCCAGCAGCGCGGGACTAGCGGGTACCACAGATACGCAGTATTTT.

CDR3 nucleotide sequence: TGTGCCAGCAGCGCCGGGACGAATGTAGACACCATATATTTT. Translation gives CASSAGTNVDTIYF. The chain combines TRBV6-1 with TRBJ1-3, with D possibly being TRBD1 (5 bases). The CDR3 length is 14 residues. Germline lookup yields CDR1 MNHNS and CDR2 SASEGT. V lost 6 bases, J lost 8 bases, and 17 bases lay in between.

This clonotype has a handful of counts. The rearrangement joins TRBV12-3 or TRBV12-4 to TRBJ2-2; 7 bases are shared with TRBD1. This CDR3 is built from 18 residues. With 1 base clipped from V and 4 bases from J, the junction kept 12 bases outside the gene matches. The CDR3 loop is CASSLDVGRGQGTGELFF. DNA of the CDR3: TGTGCCAGCAGTTTAGATGTTGGTAGGGGGCAAGGCACCGGGGAGCTGTTTTTT.

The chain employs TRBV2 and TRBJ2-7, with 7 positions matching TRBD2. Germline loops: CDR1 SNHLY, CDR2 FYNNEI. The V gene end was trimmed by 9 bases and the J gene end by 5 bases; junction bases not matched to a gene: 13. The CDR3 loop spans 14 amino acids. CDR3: CASRAGRSRNEQYF. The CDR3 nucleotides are TGTGCCAGTAGAGCGGGGCGGAGCAGGAACGAGCAGTACTTC.

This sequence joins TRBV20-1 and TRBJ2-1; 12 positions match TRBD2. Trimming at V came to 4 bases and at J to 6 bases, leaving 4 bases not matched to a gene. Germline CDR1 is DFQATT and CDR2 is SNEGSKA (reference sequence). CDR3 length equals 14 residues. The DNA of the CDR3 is TGCAGTGCTACGACTAGCGGGAGAATCAATGAGCAGTTCTTC. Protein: CSATTSGRINEQFF.

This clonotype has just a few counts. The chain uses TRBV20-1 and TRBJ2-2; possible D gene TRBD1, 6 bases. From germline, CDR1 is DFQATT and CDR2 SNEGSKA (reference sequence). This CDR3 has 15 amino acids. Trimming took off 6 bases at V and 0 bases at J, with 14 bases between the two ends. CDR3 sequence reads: CSARTGTSNTGELFF. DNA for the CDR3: TGCAGTGCCAGGACCGGGACATCGAACACCGGGGAGCTGTTTTTT.

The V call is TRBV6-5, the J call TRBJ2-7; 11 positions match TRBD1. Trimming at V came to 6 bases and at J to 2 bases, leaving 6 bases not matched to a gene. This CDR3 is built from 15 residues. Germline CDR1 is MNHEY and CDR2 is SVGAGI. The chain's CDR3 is CASRYRDRGTYEQYF. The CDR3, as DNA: TGTGCCAGCAGATACCGGGACAGGGGGACCTACGAGCAGTACTTC.

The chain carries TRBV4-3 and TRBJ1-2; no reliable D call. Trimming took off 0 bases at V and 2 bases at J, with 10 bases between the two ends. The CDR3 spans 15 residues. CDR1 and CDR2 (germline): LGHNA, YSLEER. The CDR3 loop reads CASSQEIKANYGYTF. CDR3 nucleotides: TGCGCCAGCAGCCAAGAAATCAAAGCAAACTATGGCTACACCTTC.

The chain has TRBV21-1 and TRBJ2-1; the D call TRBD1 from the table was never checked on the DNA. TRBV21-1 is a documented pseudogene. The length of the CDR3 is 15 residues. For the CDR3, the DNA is TGTGCCAGCAGCAAAGGGGCAGGGGGCTTATATGAGCAGTTCTTC. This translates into CASSKGAGGLYEQFF.

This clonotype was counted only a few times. CDR3 DNA sequence: TGTGCCACCAGCAGATCGGGGGGAAACACAGATACGCAGTATTTT. Its protein product is CATSRSGGNTDTQYF. The V gene is TRBV15, the J gene TRBJ2-3; 7 nucleotides line up with TRBD2. V shed 2 bases, J shed 2 bases, and the junction held 4 bases outside the gene matches. The CDR3 consists of 15 residues. CDR1 is LNHNV, CDR2 YYDKDF, per germline (reference sequence).

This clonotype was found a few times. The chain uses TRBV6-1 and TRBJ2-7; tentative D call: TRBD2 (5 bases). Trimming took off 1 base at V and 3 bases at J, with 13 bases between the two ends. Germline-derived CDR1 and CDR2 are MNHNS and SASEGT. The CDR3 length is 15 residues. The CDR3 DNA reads TGTGCCAGCAGTGAAGTCGGGGAACGTCACTACGAGCAGTACTTC. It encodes CASSEVGERHYEQYF.

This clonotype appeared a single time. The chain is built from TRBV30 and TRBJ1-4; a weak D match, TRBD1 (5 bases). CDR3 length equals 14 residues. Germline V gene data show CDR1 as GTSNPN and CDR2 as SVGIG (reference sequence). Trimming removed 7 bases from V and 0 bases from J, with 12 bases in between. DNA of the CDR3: TGTGCCTCGCCAACGGGACCAACTAATGAAAAACTGTTTTTT. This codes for CASPTGPTNEKLFF.

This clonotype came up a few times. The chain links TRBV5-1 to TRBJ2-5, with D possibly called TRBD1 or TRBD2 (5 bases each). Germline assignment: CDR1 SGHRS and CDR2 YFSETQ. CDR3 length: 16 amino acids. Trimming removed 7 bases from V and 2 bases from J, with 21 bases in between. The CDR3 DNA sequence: TGCGCCAGCGGCAGACTCGGGACCGGACCTCAAGAGACCCAGTACTTC. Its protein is CASGRLGTGPQETQYF.

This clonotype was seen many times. Here the CDR3 DNA reads TGTGCCAGCAGTTACTCGAAGGGATTACGGGCGGTCAATGAGCAGTTCTTC. Its protein product is CASSYSKGLRAVNEQFF. The chain couples TRBV6-5 to TRBJ2-1; no reliable D call. V was pared by 0 bases and J by 6 bases, with 18 bases between. Per germline, CDR1 MNHEY and CDR2 SVGAGI. CDR3 length: 17 residues.

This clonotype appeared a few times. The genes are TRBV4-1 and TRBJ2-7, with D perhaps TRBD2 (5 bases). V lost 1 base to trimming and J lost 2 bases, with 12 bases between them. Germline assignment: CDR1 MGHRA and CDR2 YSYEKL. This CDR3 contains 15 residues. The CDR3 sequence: CASSQAATGTYEQYF. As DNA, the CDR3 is TGCGCCAGCAGCCAAGCCGCGACGGGGACCTACGAGCAGTACTTC.

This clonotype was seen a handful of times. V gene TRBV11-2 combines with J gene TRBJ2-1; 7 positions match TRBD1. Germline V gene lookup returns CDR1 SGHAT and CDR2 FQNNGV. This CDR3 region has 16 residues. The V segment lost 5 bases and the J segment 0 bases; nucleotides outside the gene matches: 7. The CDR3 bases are TGTGCCAGCAGCCAAGGTGGGACAGTCTCCTACAATGAGCAGTTCTTC. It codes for CASSQGGTVSYNEQFF.

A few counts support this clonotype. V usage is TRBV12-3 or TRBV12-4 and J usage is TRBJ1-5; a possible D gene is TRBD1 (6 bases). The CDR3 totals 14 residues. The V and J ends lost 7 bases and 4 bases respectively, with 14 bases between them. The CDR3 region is CASNTGRGNQPQHF. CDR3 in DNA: TGTGCCAGCAACACGGGCAGGGGAAATCAGCCCCAGCATTTT.